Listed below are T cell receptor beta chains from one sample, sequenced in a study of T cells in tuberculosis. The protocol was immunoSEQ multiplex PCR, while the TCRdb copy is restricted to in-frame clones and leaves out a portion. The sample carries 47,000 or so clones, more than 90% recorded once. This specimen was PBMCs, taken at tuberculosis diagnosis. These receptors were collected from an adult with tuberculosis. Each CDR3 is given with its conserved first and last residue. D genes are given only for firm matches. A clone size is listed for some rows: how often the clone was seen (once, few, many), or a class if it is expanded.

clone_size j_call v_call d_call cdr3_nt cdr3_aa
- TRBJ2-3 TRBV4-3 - TGCGCCAGCAGCCAAGAAGTACAGGGCCGAACAGATACGCAGTATTTT CASSQEVQGRTDTQYF
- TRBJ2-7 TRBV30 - TGTGCCTGGGGCCCTCCCTTGGGGACTCGCTACGAGCAGTACTTC CAWGPPLGTRYEQYF
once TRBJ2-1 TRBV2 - TGTGCCAGCAGTGAAGGATTAGCTCTCAATGAGCAGTTCTTC CASSEGLALNEQFF
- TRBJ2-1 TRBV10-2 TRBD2 TGCGCCAGCAGCTCTCCGGGACTAGCGGCAACCCTCAACAATGAGCAGTTCTTC CASSSPGLAATLNNEQFF
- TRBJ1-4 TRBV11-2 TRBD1 TGTGCCAGCAGCCCGGGACAGTTCGCCGCTAATGAAAAACTGTTTTTT CASSPGQFAANEKLFF
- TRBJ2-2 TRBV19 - TGTGCCAGTAGTACACAAACCGGGGAGCTGTTTTTT CASSTQTGELFF
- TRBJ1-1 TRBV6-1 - TGTGCCAGCAGTGGTCGTAGAGGCGGGGCGAACACTGAAGCTTTCTTT CASSGRRGGANTEAFF
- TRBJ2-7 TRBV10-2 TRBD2 TGCGCCAGCAGTGAGTCGGGTCTATTAGCGGGATCCTACGAGCAGTACTTC CASSESGLLAGSYEQYF
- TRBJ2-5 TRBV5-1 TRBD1 TGCGCCAGCAGCTTGGTACACCGGGACAGTCCAAAAGAGACCCAGTACTTC CASSLVHRDSPKETQYF
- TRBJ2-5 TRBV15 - TGTGCCACCAGCGGAACATACAGCCAACAAGAGACCCAGTACTTC CATSGTYSQQETQYF
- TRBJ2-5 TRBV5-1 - TGCGCCAGCAGCCCCGGACTGGAGCAAGAGACCCAGTACTTC CASSPGLEQETQYF
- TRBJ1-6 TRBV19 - TGTGCCAGTAGGGACAACCCCTCAAATTCACCCCTCCACTTT CASRDNPSNSPLHF
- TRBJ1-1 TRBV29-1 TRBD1 TGCAGCGTCTCTGTACAGGGGGCTGAAGCTTTCTTT CSVSVQGAEAFF
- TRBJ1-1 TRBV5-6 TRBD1 TGTGCCAGCAACTACTGGACAGGTCCCACTGAAGCTTTCTTT CASNYWTGPTEAFF
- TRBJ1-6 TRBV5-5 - TGTGCCAGCAGCTTGAGCCCATGGAATTCACCCCTCCACTTT CASSLSPWNSPLHF
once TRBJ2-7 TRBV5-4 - TGTGCCAGCAGCCCAGAACCTAGCGAGACCTACGAGCAGTACTTC CASSPEPSETYEQYF
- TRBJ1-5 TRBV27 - TGTGCCAGCAGAAGGGGAACAGGCAATCAGCCCCAGCATTTT CASRRGTGNQPQHF
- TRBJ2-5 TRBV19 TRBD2 TGTGCCAGTAGTATAAGCCTAGCGGGAGCCCCCGGAGGTGAGACCCAGTACTTC CASSISLAGAPGGETQYF
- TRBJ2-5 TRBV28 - TGTGCCAGCAGTTTAGGGACTTTTACGTACCAAGAGACCCAGTACTTC CASSLGTFTYQETQYF
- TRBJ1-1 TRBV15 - TGTGCCACCAGCAGGGCTACAGGTGAAGCTTTCTTT CATSRATGEAFF
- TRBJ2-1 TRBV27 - TGTGCCAGCAGTTTGAGGCGGGGCTCCTACAATGAGCAGTTCTTC CASSLRRGSYNEQFF
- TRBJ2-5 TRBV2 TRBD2 TGTGCCAGCAGCGATGGACTAGAAGAGACCCAGTACTTC CASSDGLEETQYF
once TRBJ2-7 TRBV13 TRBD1 TGTGCCAGCAGCGCCCGACAGGGGACCTACGAGCAGTACTTC CASSARQGTYEQYF
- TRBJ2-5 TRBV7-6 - TGTGCCAGCAGCTTAGCAAGGGCCCCTTTACAAGGGGCCCAGTACTTC CASSLARAPLQGAQYF
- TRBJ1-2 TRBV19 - TGTGCCAGTAGTACCCCTCGCGGGGGAAGCTATGGCTACACCTTC CASSTPRGGSYGYTF
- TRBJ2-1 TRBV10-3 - TGTGCCATCAGCCCCCTGCGGGACCTTGGGGAGCAGTTCTTC CAISPLRDLGEQFF
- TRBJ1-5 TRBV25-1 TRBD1 TGTGCCAGCAGTGGAGGACAGGGTCAGCCCCAGCATTTT CASSGGQGQPQHF
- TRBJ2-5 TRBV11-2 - TGTGCCAGCAGCTTAACAGGTCGAGAGACCCAGTACTTC CASSLTGRETQYF
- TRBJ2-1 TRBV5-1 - TGCGCCAGCAGCGGGATTGACAGAACAAACAATGAGCAGTTCTTC CASSGIDRTNNEQFF
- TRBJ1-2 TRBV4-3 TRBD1 TGCGCCAGCAGCCAGACCCTGGACAGGGGTGGGGGGTACACCTTC CASSQTLDRGGGYTF
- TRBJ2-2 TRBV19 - TGTGCCAGTAGTACCAGGGTGGCGAACACCGGGGAGCTGTTTTTT CASSTRVANTGELFF
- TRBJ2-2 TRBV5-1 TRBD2 TGCGCCAGCAGCTTGGCCAAGGGACTAGCGGATTACACCGGGGAGCTGTTTTTT CASSLAKGLADYTGELFF
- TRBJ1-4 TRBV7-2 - TGTGCCAGCAGCTCACCCAGGGTTTCTAATGAAAAACTGTTTTTT CASSSPRVSNEKLFF
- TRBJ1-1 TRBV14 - TGTGCCAGCAGCCAAGTGTGGAGCACTGAAGCTTTCTTT CASSQVWSTEAFF
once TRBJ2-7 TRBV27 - TGTGCCAGCAGTTTCCGGGACAACCCCCTCTACGAGCAGTACTTC CASSFRDNPLYEQYF
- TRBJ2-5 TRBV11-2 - TGTGCCAGCAGCTTGGGAGGCGGCCGAAGGACCCAGTACTTC CASSLGGGRRTQYF
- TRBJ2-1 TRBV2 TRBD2 TGTGCCAGCAGCCCTCGGACTAGCGGGAGTTGGGAGCAGTTCTTC CASSPRTSGSWEQFF
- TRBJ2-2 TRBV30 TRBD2 TGTGCCTGGAGTGTACCGGCTAGCGGGAGGGCCACCGGGGAGCTGTTTTTT CAWSVPASGRATGELFF
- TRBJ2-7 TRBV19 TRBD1 TGTGCCAGTAGTACGTGGGACAGTACCTACGAGCAGTACTTC CASSTWDSTYEQYF
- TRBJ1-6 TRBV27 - TGTGCCAGCAGTTTATACGGGGGAAAGATTGATTCACCCCTCCACTTT CASSLYGGKIDSPLHF
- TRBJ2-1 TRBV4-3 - TGCGCCAGCAGCCAAGATATTCTCACTAGTCCGGGTGAGCAGTTCTTC CASSQDILTSPGEQFF
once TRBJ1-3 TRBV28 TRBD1 TGTGCCAGCAGTTTTCTGGCAGGGGGTTACTCTGGAAACACCATATATTTT CASSFLAGGYSGNTIYF
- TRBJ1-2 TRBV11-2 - TGTGCCAGCAGCTCTTCTCCGGGGGCTAACTATGGCTACACCTTC CASSSSPGANYGYTF
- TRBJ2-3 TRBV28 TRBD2 TGTGCCAGCAGTACTAGCGGGGGGGGAGATACGCAGTATTTT CASSTSGGGDTQYF
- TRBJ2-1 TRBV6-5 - TGTGCCAGCAGTTACTCGGAGGGTATCTCCTACAATGAGCAGTTCTTC CASSYSEGISYNEQFF